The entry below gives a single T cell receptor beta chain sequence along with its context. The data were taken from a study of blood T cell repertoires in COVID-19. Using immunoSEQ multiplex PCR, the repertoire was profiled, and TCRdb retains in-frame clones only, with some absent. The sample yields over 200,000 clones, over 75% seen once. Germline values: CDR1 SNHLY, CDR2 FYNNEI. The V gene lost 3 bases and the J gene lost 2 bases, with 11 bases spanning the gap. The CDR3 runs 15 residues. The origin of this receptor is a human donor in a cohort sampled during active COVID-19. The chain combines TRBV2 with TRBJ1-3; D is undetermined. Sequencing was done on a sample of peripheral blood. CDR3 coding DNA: TGTGCCAGCAGTGAGATAGATCACCCTGGAAACACCATATATTTT. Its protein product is CASSEIDHPGNTIYF.